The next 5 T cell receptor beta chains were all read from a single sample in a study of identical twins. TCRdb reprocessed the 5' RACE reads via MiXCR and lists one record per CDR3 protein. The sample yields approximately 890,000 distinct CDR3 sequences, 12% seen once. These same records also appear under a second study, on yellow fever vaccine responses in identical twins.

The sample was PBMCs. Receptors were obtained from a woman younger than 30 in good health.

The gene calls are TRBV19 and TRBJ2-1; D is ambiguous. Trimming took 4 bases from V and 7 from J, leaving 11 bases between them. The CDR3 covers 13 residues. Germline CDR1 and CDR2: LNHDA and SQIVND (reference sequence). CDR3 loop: CASSNFLGNEQFF. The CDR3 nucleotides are TGTGCCAGTAGTAATTTTTTGGGAAATGAGCAGTTCTTC. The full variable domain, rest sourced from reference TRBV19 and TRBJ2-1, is DGGITQSPKYLFRKEGQNVTLSCEQNLNHDAMYWYRQDPGQGLRLIYYSQIVNDFQKGDIAEGYSVSREKKESFPLTVTSAQKNPTAFYLCASSNFLGNEQFFGPGTRLTVL.

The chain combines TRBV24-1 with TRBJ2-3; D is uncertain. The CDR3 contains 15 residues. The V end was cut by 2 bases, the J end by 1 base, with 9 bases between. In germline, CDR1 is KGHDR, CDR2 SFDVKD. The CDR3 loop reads CATSDSRTRTDTQYF. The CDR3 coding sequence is TGTGCCACCAGTGATTCCCGGACCCGCACAGATACGCAGTATTTT.

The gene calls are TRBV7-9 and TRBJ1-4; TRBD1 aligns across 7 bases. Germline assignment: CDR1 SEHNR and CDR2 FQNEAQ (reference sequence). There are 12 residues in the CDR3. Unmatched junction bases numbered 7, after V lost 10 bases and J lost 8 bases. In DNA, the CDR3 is TGTGCCAACACCGGGGACAGCGAAAAACTGTTTTTT. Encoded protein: CANTGDSEKLFF.

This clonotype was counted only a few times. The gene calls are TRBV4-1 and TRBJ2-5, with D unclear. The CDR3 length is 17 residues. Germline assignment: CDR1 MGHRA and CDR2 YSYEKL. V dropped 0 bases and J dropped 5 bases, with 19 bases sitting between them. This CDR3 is CASSQDRYKRARETQYF. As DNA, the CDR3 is TGCGCCAGCAGCCAAGATAGGTACAAACGCGCCCGCGAGACCCAGTACTTC.

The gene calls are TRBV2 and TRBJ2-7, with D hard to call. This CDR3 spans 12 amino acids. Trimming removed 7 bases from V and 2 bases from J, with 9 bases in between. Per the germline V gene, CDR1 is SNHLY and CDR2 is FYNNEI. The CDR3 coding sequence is TGTGCCAGCACGCTGGAACCCTACGAGCAGTACTTC. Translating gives CASTLEPYEQYF.